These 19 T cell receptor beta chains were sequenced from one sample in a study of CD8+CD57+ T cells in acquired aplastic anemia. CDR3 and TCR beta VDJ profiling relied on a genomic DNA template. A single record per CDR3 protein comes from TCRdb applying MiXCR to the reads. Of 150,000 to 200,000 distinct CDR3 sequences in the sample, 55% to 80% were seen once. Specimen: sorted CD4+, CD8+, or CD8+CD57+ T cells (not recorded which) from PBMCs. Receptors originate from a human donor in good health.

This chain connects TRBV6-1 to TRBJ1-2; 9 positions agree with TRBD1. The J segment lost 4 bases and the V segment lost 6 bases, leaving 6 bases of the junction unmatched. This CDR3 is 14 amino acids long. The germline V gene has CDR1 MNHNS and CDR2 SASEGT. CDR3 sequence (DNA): TGTGCCAGCAGGGGACAGGGCTCTATCTATGGCTACACCTTC. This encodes CASRGQGSIYGYTF.

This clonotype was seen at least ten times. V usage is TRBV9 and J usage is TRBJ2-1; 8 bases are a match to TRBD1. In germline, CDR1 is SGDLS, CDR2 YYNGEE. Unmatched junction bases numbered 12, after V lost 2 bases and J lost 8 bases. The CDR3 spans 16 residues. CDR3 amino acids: CASSVDVGQEGDEQFF. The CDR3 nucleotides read TGTGCCAGCAGCGTTGATGTGGGACAGGAGGGGGATGAGCAGTTCTTC.

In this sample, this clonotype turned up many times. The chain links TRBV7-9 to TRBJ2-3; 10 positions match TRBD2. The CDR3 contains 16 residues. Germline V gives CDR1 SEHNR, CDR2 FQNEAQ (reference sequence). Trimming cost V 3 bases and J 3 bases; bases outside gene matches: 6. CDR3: CASSFTLAGLTDTQYF. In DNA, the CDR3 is TGTGCCAGCAGCTTTACACTAGCGGGATTAACAGATACGCAGTATTTT.

The CDR3 is CASSLGRNQPQHF. As DNA, the CDR3 is TGTGCCAGCAGCTTAGGTCGCAATCAGCCCCAGCATTTT. This rearrangement joins TRBV7-9 to TRBJ1-5; D not resolved. Germline V gene sequence: CDR1 SEHNR, CDR2 FQNEAQ (reference sequence). The CDR3 length is 13 residues. V dropped 1 base and J dropped 2 bases, with 3 bases sitting between them.

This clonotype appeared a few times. CDR3 nucleotide sequence: TGTGCCAGCAGCTTCCTCACAGGGAGCTCCTACAATGAGCAGTTCTTC. It translates to CASSFLTGSSYNEQFF. The J gene is TRBJ2-1, the V gene TRBV2, with a weak D call TRBD1 (6 bases). The CDR3 contains 16 residues. V lost 6 bases and J lost 0, with 15 bases in between. Germline CDR1 is SNHLY and CDR2 is FYNNEI.

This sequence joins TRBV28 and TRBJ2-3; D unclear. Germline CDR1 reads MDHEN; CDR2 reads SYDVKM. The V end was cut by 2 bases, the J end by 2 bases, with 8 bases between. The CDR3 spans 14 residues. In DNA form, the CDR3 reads TGTGCCAGCAGTTTACGACCTGACACAGATACGCAGTATTTT. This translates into CASSLRPDTDTQYF.

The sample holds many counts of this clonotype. Here the CDR3 DNA reads TGTGCCAGCAGTTACGACACTAGCGGAATCACCGGGGAGCTGTTTTTT. It codes for CASSYDTSGITGELFF. V usage is TRBV6-5 and J usage is TRBJ2-2; 8 nucleotides match TRBD2. The CDR3 is 16 residues long. Per the germline V gene, CDR1 is MNHEY and CDR2 is SVGAGI. V gave up 2 bases and J gave up 4 bases; unmatched junction bases: 6.

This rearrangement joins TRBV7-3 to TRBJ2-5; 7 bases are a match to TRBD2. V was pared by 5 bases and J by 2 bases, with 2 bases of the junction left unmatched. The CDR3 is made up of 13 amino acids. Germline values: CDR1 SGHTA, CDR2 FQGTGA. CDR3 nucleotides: TGTGCCAGCAGCCGACTAGCACAAGAGACCCAGTACTTC. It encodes CASSRLAQETQYF.

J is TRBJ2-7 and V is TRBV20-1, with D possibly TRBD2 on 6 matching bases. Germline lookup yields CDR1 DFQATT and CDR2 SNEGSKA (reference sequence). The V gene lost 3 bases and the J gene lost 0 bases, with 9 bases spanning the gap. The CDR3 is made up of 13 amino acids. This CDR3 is CSASTGDSYEQYF. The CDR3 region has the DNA TGCAGTGCTAGCACGGGGGACTCCTACGAGCAGTACTTC.

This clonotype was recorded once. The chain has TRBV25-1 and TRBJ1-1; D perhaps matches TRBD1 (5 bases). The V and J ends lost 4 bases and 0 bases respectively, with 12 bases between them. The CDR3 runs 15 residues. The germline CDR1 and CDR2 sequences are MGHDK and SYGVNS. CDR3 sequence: CASSGPGLVNTEAFF. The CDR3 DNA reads TGTGCCAGCAGTGGACCAGGGCTCGTGAACACTGAAGCTTTCTTT.

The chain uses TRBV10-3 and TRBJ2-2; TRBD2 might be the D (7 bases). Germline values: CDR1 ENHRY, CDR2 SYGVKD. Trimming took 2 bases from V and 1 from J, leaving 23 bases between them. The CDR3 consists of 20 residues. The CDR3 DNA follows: TGTGCCATCAGTGAGACCTTGGCGGCCGGGGGCGGGAGGAACACCGGGGAGCTGTTTTTT. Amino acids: CAISETLAAGGGRNTGELFF.

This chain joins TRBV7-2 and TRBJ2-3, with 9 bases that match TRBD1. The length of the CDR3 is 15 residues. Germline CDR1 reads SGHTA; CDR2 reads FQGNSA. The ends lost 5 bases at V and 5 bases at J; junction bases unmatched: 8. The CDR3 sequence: CASSPGTGTLDTQYF. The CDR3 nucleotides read TGTGCCAGCAGCCCCGGGACAGGGACTTTAGATACGCAGTATTTT. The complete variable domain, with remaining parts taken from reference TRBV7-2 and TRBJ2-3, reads GAGVSQSPSNKVTEKGKDVELRCDPISGHTALYWYRQSLGQGLEFLIYFQGNSAPDKSGLPSDRFSAERTGGSVSTLTIQRTQQEDSAVYLCASSPGTGTLDTQYFGPGTRLTVL.

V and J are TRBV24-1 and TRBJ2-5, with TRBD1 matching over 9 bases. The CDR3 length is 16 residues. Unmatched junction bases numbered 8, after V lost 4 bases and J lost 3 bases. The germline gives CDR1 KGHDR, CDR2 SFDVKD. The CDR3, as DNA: TGTGCCACCAGTGACCCGACAGGGGGTGAGGAAGAGACCCAGTACTTC. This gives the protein CATSDPTGGEEETQYF.

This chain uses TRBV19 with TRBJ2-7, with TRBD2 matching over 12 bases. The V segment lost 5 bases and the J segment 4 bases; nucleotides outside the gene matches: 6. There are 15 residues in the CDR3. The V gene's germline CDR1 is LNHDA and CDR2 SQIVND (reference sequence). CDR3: CASSAGTSGWYEQYF. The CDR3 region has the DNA TGTGCCAGTAGTGCCGGGACTAGCGGGTGGTACGAGCAGTACTTC. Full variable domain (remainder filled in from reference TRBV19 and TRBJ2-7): DGGITQSPKYLFRKEGQNVTLSCEQNLNHDAMYWYRQDPGQGLRLIYYSQIVNDFQKGDIAEGYSVSREKKESFPLTVTSAQKNPTAFYLCASSAGTSGWYEQYFGPGTRLTVT.

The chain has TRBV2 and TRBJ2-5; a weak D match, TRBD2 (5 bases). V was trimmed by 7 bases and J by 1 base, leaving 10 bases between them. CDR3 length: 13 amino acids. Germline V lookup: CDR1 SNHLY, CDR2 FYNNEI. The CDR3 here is CASIRDSQETQYF. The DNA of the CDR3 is TGTGCCAGCATACGGGATTCCCAAGAGACCCAGTACTTC. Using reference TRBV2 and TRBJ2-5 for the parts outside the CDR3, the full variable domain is EPEVTQTPSHQVTQMGQEVILRCVPISNHLYFYWYRQILGQKVEFLVSFYNNEISEKSEIFDDQFSVERPDGSNFTLKIRSTKLEDSAMYFCASIRDSQETQYFGPGTRLLVL.

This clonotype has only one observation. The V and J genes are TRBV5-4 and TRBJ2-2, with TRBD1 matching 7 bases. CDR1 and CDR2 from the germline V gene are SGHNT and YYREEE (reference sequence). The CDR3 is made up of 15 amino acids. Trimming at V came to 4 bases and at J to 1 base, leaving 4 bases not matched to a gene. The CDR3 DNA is TGTGCCAGCAGCAAGGGACAGCGGAACACCGGGGAGCTGTTTTTT. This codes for CASSKGQRNTGELFF.

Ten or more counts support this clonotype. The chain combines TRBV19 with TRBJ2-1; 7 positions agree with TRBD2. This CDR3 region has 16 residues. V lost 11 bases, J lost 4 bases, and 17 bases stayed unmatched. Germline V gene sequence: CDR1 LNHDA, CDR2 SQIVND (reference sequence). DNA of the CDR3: TGTGCCTCTTATCCCAGTGGACTAGATCTTTACAATGAGCAGTTCTTC. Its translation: CASYPSGLDLYNEQFF.

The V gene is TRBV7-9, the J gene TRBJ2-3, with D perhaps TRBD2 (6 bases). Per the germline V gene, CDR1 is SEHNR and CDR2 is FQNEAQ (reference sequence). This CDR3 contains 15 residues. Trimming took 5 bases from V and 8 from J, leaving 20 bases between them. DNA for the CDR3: TGTGCCAGCAGCACGAACGCGGGGAAGTCCGTTACGCAGTATTTT. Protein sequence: CASSTNAGKSVTQYF. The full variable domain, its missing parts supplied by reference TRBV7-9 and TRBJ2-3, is DTGVSQNPRHKITKRGQNVTFRCDPISEHNRLYWYRQTLGQGPEFLTYFQNEAQLEKSRLLSDRFSAERPKGSFSTLEIQRTEQGDSAMYLCASSTNAGKSVTQYFGPGTRLTVL.

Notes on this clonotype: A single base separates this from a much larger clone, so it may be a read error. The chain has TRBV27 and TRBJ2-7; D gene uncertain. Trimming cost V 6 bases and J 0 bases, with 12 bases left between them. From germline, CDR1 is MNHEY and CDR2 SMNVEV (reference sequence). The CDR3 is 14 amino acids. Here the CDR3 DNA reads TGTGCCAGCAGCCCTCGACGGCCCTCCTACGAGCAGTACTTC. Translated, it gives CASSPRRPSYEQYF.